The 9 T cell receptor beta chains below all came from one sample that was sequenced in a study of monozygotic twins with inflammatory bowel disease. From the 5' RACE reads, TCRdb lists one entry per CDR3 protein and no DNA. The specimen's table records just over 300,000 distinct CDR3 sequences. Source material: blood. These receptor sequences come from a human donor with ulcerative colitis or Crohn's disease, or a healthy co-twin of an affected twin (not recorded which).

The genes are TRBV28 and TRBJ1-4. CDR3 length: 15 amino acids. Germline V CDR1 and CDR2: MDHEN, SYDVKM. The CDR3 here is CASSLTVNDNEKLFF.

The chain joins TRBV20-1 to TRBJ2-7; the D call from TCRdb, TRBD1, cannot be confirmed without DNA. The CDR3 covers 14 residues. Germline CDR1 reads DFQATT; CDR2 reads SNEGSKA (reference sequence). The chain's CDR3 is CSAREGVGTYEQYF.

This chain connects TRBV6-2 or TRBV6-3 to TRBJ2-1. Germline V CDR1 and CDR2: MNHEY, SVGEGT. The CDR3 length is 13 residues. CDR3 sequence reads: CASSYAEYNEQFF.

V is TRBV29-1 and J is TRBJ1-1. The CDR3 length is 12 residues. Germline loops: CDR1 SQVTM, CDR2 ANQGSEA. The chain's CDR3 is CSVEDGDPEAFF.

The V call is TRBV12-3 or TRBV12-4, the J call TRBJ2-3; TCRdb gives TRBD1 as the D gene, but with no DNA this cannot be confirmed. CDR3 size: 15 residues. CDR3 region: CASSFRQGRTDTQYF.

V gene TRBV28 combines with J gene TRBJ1-1. There are 11 residues in the CDR3. The V gene's germline CDR1 is MDHEN and CDR2 SYDVKM. The CDR3 here is CASAARTEAFF.

The rearrangement links TRBV28 to TRBJ2-3; TCRdb outputs TRBD2, but without DNA this stays unchecked. The CDR3 is made up of 12 amino acids. Germline loops: CDR1 MDHEN, CDR2 SYDVKM. This chain's CDR3 is CATFAGGDTQYF.

The J gene is TRBJ2-3, the V gene TRBV7-8. This CDR3 contains 15 residues. CDR1 is SGHVS and CDR2 is FQNEAQ in the germline V gene. CDR3 amino acids: CASSLGSSLTDTQYF.

CDR3 residues: CASSLQGTKNTEAFF. This chain uses TRBV18 with TRBJ1-1. The germline V gene encodes CDR1 KGHSH and CDR2 LQKENI. This CDR3 region has 15 residues.